This TCR beta chain was identified in a study of patients and donors after allogeneic stem cell transplantation. This CDR3 contains 14 residues. Germline V lookup: CDR1 SEHNR, CDR2 FQNEAQ (reference sequence). Deletions cut 5 bases from V and 5 bases from J, with 15 bases between. Using its own MiXCR run on the RT-PCR reads, TCRdb lists one record per CDR3 protein. The sample yields approximately 430,000 distinct CDR3 sequences, 16% seen once. The receptor was derived from a human donor who was either an allogeneic HSCT recipient or a stem cell or donor lymphocyte infusion donor (not recorded which). It is not recorded whose cells these are; they may come from a transplant donor. This rearrangement joins TRBV7-9 to TRBJ1-1; D is unresolved. Input material: blood, either unsorted or a sorted T cell fraction (not recorded which). The CDR3: CASSNRASGTEAFF. The CDR3 nucleotides are TGTGCCAGCAGCAATCGGGCTTCCGGGACTGAAGCTTTCTTT.